Listed below are T cell receptor beta chains from one sample, sequenced in a study of shared clonotypes between healthy human individuals. The table came from immunoSEQ multiplex PCR; TCRdb's copy has only in-frame clones and leaves some out. Among 850,000 to 1,200,000 clones listed, around 76% were seen once. The sequenced sample was memory CD4+ T cells sorted from blood. Every receptor here comes from a young man in good health. CDR3s include the opening cysteine and the closing phenylalanine or tryptophan. D genes are given only for firm matches. The size entry is marked missing in some rows and otherwise reads once, few, many or a size class.

>.|TRBJ1-2|.|TRBV11-2
TGTGCCAGCAGCTTAGAGGGCAGGGGCGGTGGCTACACCTTC
CASSLEGRGGGYTF
>.|TRBJ2-3|.|TRBV7-3
TGTGCCAGCAGCATCGGACAGACGACCACAGATACGCAGTATTTT
CASSIGQTTTDTQYF
>.|TRBJ1-2|few|TRBV27
TGTGCCACCTCGCATAGTAATGGCTACACCTTC
CATSHSNGYTF
>.|TRBJ1-5|.|TRBV28
TGTGCCAGCAGTTATCGGTCTCAGCCCCAGCATTTT
CASSYRSQPQHF
>.|TRBJ2-2|.|TRBV28
TGTGCCACCTCCAGGGGAGGGAACACCGGGGAGCTGTTTTTT
CATSRGGNTGELFF
>.|TRBJ2-1|.|TRBV5-1
TGCGCCAGCAGCTTGGCGGATACCTACTCCTACAATGAGCAGTTCTTC
CASSLADTYSYNEQFF
>.|TRBJ2-7|.|TRBV2
TGTGCCAGCAGTGAAAGGTCTTTCTACGAGCAGTACTTC
CASSERSFYEQYF
>.|TRBJ1-6|.|TRBV6-1
TGTGCCAGCAGTGAAGCGCTATGGGCAGCCGTTTCACCCCTCCACTTT
CASSEALWAAVSPLHF
>TRBD1|TRBJ2-7|.|TRBV6-6
TGTGCCAGCAGTTCCCGGGACAGGGAGGCCTACGAGCAGTACTTC
CASSSRDREAYEQYF
>.|TRBJ2-7|many|TRBV7-2
TGTGCCAGCACCCTGCGGGACAGACCCTACGAGCAGTACTTC
CASTLRDRPYEQYF
>TRBD2|TRBJ2-2|few|TRBV2
TGTGCCAGCAGTGGGTCACTAGCGGTGACCGGGGAGCTGTTTTTT
CASSGSLAVTGELFF
>TRBD1|TRBJ2-1|.|TRBV30
TGTGCCTGGAGTACGGACAGGGGATACAATGAGCAGTTCTTC
CAWSTDRGYNEQFF
>TRBD1|TRBJ2-7|.|TRBV6-5
TGTGCCAGCAGTTACAGGGACAGGGGTGCCTACGAGCAGTACTTC
CASSYRDRGAYEQYF
>TRBD2|TRBJ2-5|.|TRBV5-5
TGTGCCAGCAGCTCAGGACTAGCGGGGGTCCAAGAGACCCAGTACTTC
CASSSGLAGVQETQYF
>.|TRBJ2-7|.|TRBV11-1
TGTGCCAGCAGCTCGTCCCTAACAGGTTTTACCTCCTACGAGCAGTACTTC
CASSSSLTGFTSYEQYF
>.|TRBJ2-3|.|TRBV9
TGTGCCAGCAGTCAAGACAACACAGATACGCAGTATTTT
CASSQDNTDTQYF
>.|TRBJ1-1|.|TRBV18
TGTGCCAGCTCACCCAACTTGGGAGGGGTAACTGAAGCTTTCTTT
CASSPNLGGVTEAFF
>TRBD1|TRBJ2-1|.|TRBV30
TGTGCCTGGACCGCAGGGGGCTTGAATGAGCAGTTCTTC
CAWTAGGLNEQFF
>TRBD1|TRBJ1-2|.|TRBV6-5
TGTGCCAGCAGGGGACAGGACTATGGCTACACCTTC
CASRGQDYGYTF
>.|TRBJ1-1|.|TRBV28
TGTGCCAGCACCATGTACAGGGTAGGGAACACTGAAGCTTTCTTT
CASTMYRVGNTEAFF
>TRBD2|TRBJ2-1|once|TRBV19
TGTGCCAGTCAGACTAGTTGGGGGGGTGAGCAGTTCTTC
CASQTSWGGEQFF
>TRBD1|TRBJ2-1|.|TRBV9
TGTGCCAGCAGCGTAGAGGCGGGACAGGGGTATTATGAGCAGTTCTTC
CASSVEAGQGYYEQFF
>TRBD1|TRBJ2-7|.|TRBV5-6
TGTGCCAGCAGCTTGGCAACAGGGGGTTCCTACGAGCAGTACTTC
CASSLATGGSYEQYF
>.|TRBJ1-1|.|TRBV5-1
TGCGCCAGCAGCTTAGGTTTCCCGGGGCTGGACACTGAAGCTTTCTTT
CASSLGFPGLDTEAFF
>TRBD2|TRBJ2-2|.|TRBV5-1
TGCGCCAGCAGCCCTCTAGCGGGGGGAAACACCGGGGAGCTGTTTTTT
CASSPLAGGNTGELFF
>.|TRBJ1-2|.|TRBV18
TGTGCCAGCTCACCACATGCCGGGGATGGCTACACCTTC
CASSPHAGDGYTF
>TRBD1|TRBJ1-1|.|TRBV5-1
TGCGCCAGCAGCTTGGTCGCAGGGGGCAGTACTGAAGCTTTCTTT
CASSLVAGGSTEAFF
>.|TRBJ2-7|.|TRBV7-9
TGTGCCAGCACCACGCGCGCGCATAAGACAGCGGAACGATACGAGCAGTACTTC
CASTTRAHKTAERYEQYF
>.|TRBJ1-2|.|TRBV6-5
TGTGCCAGCAGTTACGTTGGGGGGAACTATGGCTACACCTTC
CASSYVGGNYGYTF
>TRBD2|TRBJ2-3|many|TRBV7-2
TGTGCCAGCAGCTTACGGTGGAGCGGGAGGATGACAGATACGCAGTATTTT
CASSLRWSGRMTDTQYF
>.|TRBJ2-5|.|TRBV5-1
TGCGCCAGCAGCTTTAGACAGGACGAGCAGACCCAGTACTTC
CASSFRQDEQTQYF
>TRBD2|TRBJ2-2|many|TRBV4-3
TGCGCCAGCAGCCAAGATTTAGCGGGAGCCACCACCGGGGAGCTGTTTTTT
CASSQDLAGATTGELFF
>TRBD1|TRBJ2-7|.|TRBV4-3
TGCGCCAGCAGTCGGGGGGGACAGGGGGTCTACGAGCAGTACTTC
CASSRGGQGVYEQYF
>TRBD1|TRBJ1-5|few|TRBV27
TGTGCCAGCAGTTCGGACAGGGGGCTACTTAGCAATCAGCCCCAGCATTTT
CASSSDRGLLSNQPQHF
>.|TRBJ1-6|few|TRBV7-2
TGTGCCAGCAGCCGCAGGGATTCACCCCTCCACTTT
CASSRRDSPLHF
>.|TRBJ2-1|.|TRBV5-4
TGTGCCAGCAGCTTGGTGGAAAACAATGAGCAGTTCTTC
CASSLVENNEQFF
>.|TRBJ1-2|.|TRBV7-9
TGTGCCAGCACCCCGGGGCCGAATACAGGAGCTTCCTATGGCTACACCTTC
CASTPGPNTGASYGYTF
>.|TRBJ1-2|few|TRBV19
TGTGCCAGTATTCAGGGTGGATCTAACTATGGCTACACCTTC
CASIQGGSNYGYTF
>.|TRBJ1-4|once|TRBV11-2
TGTGCCAGCAGCTTACAGAGTAATGAAAAACTGTTTTTT
CASSLQSNEKLFF
>.|TRBJ1-4|.|TRBV6-4
TGTGCCAGCAGTAAGACGGGGACAACTAATGAAAAACTGTTTTTT
CASSKTGTTNEKLFF
>TRBD1|TRBJ2-3|few|TRBV4-3
TGCGCCAGCAGGGACAGGGCCACAGATACGCAGTATTTT
CASRDRATDTQYF
>.|TRBJ2-2|.|TRBV7-9
TGTGCCAGCAGCCTACCCACCGGGGAGCTGTTTTTT
CASSLPTGELFF
>.|TRBJ2-1|.|TRBV6-5
TGTGCCAGCAGCCGAAGTACGAATGAGCAGTTCTTC
CASSRSTNEQFF
>.|TRBJ2-7|.|TRBV6-1
TGTGCCAGCAAACAAAGCACAGGGTTTTTGGAGCAGTACTTC
CASKQSTGFLEQYF
>.|TRBJ2-2|.|TRBV5-4
TGTGCCAGCAGCTCGGGGGGCAAGGAAACCGGGGAGCTGTTTTTT
CASSSGGKETGELFF
>.|TRBJ2-2|.|TRBV7-2
TGTGCCAGCAGCTTAATGGCTATAGCCGGGGAGCTGTTTTTT
CASSLMAIAGELFF
>.|TRBJ2-2|.|TRBV6-5
TGTGCCAGCAGTTACATGGCAGGGGCCGGGGAGCTGTTTTTT
CASSYMAGAGELFF
>.|TRBJ1-1|.|TRBV28
TGTGCCAGCAGTTTAATGCAGGGCATGAACACTGAAGCTTTCTTT
CASSLMQGMNTEAFF
>TRBD2|TRBJ2-1|.|TRBV6-6
TGTGCCAGCAGAAGGACTAGCGACGCCAATGAGCAGTTCTTC
CASRRTSDANEQFF
>.|TRBJ1-2|.|TRBV28
TGTGCCAGCAGTTTAGCGGGTTCTTCTAACTATGGCTACACCTTC
CASSLAGSSNYGYTF